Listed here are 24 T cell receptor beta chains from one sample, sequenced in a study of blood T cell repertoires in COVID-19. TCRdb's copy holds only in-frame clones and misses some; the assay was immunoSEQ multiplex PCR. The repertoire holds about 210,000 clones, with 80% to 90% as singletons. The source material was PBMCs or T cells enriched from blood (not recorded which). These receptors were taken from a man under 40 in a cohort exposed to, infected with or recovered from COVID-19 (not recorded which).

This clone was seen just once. The CDR3 sequence is CASTPSGISSYEQYF. The CDR3 DNA follows: TGTGCCAGCACTCCCTCCGGGATTAGCTCCTACGAGCAGTACTTC. The chain carries TRBV6-5 and TRBJ2-7; perhaps TRBD2 as D (5 bases). The ends were cut back, 7 bases at V and 0 bases at J, with 16 bases in the middle. CDR1 and CDR2 from the germline V gene are MNHEY and SVGAGI. The CDR3 consists of 15 residues.

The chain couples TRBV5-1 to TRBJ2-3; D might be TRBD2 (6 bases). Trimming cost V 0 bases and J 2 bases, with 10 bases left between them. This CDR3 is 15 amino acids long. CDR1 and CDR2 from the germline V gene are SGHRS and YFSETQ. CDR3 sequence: CASSLDSGPTDTQYF. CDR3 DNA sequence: TGCGCCAGCAGCTTGGACAGCGGGCCCACAGATACGCAGTATTTT.

The CDR3 nucleotides read TGTGCCAGCAGCCCACCAGGGGAGCAAAGCACTGAAGCTTTCTTT. Protein: CASSPPGEQSTEAFF. The rearrangement joins TRBV5-4 to TRBJ1-1; tentative D call: TRBD1 (6 bases). Germline V CDR1 and CDR2: SGHNT, YYREEE (reference sequence). Between the trimmed V and J ends, which lost 4 bases and 4 bases, there was a span of 17 bases. This CDR3 contains 15 residues.

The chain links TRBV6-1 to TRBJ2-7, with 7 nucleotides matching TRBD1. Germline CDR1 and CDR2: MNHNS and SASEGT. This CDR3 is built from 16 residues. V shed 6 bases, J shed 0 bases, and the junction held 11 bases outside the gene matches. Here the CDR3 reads CASREIQGSSSYEQYF. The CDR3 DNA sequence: TGTGCCAGCAGGGAAATACAGGGGTCGAGCTCCTACGAGCAGTACTTC.

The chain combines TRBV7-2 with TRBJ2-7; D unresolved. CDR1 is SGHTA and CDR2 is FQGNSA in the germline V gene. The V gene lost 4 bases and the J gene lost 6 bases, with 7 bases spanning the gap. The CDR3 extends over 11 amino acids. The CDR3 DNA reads TGTGCCAGCAGCTCCCCTTTCGAGCAGTACTTC. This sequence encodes CASSSPFEQYF. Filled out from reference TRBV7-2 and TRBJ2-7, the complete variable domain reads GAGVSQSPSNKVTEKGKDVELRCDPISGHTALYWYRQSLGQGLEFLIYFQGNSAPDKSGLPSDRFSAERTGGSVSTLTIQRTQQEDSAVYLCASSSPFEQYFGPGTRLTVT.

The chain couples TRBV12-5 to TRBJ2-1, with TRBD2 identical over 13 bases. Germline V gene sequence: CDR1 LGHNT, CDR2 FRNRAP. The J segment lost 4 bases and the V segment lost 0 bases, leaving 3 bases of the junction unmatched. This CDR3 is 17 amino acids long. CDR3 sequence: CASGLVRLAGGYNEQFF. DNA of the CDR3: TGTGCTAGTGGTTTGGTACGACTAGCGGGAGGATACAATGAGCAGTTCTTC.

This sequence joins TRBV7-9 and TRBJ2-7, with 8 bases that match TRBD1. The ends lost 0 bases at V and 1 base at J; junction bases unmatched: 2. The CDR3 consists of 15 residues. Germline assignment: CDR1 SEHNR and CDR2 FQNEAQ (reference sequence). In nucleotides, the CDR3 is TGTGCCAGCAGCTTAGCGCAGGGGGCTTCCTACGAGCAGTACTTC. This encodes CASSLAQGASYEQYF.

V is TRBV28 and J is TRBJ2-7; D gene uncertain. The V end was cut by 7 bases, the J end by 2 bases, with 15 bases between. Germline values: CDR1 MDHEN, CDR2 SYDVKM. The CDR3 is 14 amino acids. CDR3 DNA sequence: TGTGCCAGCACCCCTGGCCAGAATCCCTACGAGCAGTACTTC. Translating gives CASTPGQNPYEQYF.

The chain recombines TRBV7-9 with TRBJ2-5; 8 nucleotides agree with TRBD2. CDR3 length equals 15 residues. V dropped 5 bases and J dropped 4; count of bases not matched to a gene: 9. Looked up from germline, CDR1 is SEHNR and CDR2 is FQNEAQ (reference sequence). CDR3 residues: CASSPTGGGGETQYF. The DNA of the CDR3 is TGTGCCAGCAGCCCTACGGGAGGGGGTGGAGAGACCCAGTACTTC.

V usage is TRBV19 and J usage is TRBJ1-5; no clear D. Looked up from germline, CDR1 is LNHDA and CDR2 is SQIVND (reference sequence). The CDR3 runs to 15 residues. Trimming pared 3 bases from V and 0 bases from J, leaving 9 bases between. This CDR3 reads CASSIWSYSNQPQHF. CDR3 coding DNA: TGTGCCAGTAGTATTTGGTCCTATAGCAATCAGCCCCAGCATTTT.

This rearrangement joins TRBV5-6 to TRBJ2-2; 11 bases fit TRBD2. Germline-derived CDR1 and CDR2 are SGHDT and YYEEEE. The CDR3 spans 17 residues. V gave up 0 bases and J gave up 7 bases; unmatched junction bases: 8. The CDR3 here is CASSLVTSGSRFGELFF. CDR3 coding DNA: TGTGCCAGCAGCTTGGTCACTAGCGGGAGTAGGTTCGGGGAGCTGTTTTTT.

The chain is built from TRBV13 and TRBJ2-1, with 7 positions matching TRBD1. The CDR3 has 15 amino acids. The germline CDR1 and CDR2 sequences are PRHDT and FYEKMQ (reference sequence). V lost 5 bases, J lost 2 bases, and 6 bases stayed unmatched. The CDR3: CASSAAGTAYNEQFF. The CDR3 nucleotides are TGTGCCAGCAGCGCTGCCGGGACAGCCTACAATGAGCAGTTCTTC.

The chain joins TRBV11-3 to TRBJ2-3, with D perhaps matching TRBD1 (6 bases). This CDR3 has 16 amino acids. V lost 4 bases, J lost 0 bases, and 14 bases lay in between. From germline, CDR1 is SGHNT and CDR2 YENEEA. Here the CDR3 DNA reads TGTGCCAGCAGCTCGCGGACAGCGCTAAGCACAGATACGCAGTATTTT. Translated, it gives CASSSRTALSTDTQYF.

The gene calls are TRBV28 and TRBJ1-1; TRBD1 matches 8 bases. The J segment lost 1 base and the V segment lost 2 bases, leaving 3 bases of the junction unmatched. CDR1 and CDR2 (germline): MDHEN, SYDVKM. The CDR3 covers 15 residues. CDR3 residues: CASSLNGQGNTEAFF. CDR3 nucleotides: TGTGCCAGCAGTTTAAATGGACAGGGGAACACTGAAGCTTTCTTT.

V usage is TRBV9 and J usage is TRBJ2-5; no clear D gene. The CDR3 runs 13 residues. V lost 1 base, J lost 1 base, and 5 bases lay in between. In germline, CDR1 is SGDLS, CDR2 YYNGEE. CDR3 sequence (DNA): TGTGCCAGCAGCGTATCTCCCCAAGAGACCCAGTACTTC. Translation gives CASSVSPQETQYF. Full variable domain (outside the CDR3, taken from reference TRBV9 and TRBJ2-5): DSGVTQTPKHLITATGQRVTLRCSPRSGDLSVYWYQQSLDQGLQFLIQYYNGEERAKGNILERFSAQQFPDLHSELNLSSLELGDSALYFCASSVSPQETQYFGPGTRLLVL.

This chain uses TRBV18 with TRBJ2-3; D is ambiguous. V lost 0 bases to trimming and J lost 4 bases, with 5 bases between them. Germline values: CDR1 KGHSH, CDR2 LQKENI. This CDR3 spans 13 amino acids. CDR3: CASSPPSADTQYF. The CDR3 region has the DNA TGTGCCAGCTCACCACCGTCTGCAGATACGCAGTATTTT.

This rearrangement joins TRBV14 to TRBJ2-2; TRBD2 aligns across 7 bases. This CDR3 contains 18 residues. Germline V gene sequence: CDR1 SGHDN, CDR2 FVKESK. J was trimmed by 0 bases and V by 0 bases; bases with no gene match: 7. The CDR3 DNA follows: TGTGCCAGCAGCCAAGATTGGGGGGGACTATCGAACACCGGGGAGCTGTTTTTT. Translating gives CASSQDWGGLSNTGELFF.

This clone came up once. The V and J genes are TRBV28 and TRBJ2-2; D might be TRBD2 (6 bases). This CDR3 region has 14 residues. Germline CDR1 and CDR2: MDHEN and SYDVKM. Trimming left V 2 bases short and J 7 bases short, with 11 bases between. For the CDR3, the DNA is TGTGCCAGCAGTTTAGGAGGGGTAGGCGGGGAGCTGTTTTTT. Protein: CASSLGGVGGELFF.

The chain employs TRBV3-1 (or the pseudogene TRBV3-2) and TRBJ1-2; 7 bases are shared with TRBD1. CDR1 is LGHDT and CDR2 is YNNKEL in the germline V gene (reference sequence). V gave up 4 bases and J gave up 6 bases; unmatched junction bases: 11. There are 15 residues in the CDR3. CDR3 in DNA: TGTGCCAGCAGCCGATCTACAGGGGTCCTAAATGGCTACACCTTC. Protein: CASSRSTGVLNGYTF.

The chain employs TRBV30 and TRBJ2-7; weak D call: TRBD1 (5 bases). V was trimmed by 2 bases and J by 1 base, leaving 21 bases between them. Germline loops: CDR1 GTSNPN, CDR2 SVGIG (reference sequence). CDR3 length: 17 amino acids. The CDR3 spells CAWSSTPTERVSYEQYF. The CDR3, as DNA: TGTGCCTGGAGTTCTACCCCGACAGAAAGGGTGTCCTACGAGCAGTACTTC.

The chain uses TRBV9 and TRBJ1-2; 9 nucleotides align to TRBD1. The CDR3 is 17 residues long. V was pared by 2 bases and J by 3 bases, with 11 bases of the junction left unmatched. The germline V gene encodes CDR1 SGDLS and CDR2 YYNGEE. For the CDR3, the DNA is TGTGCCAGCAGCGTGGCTCGGGACAGGGAAAGAGACTATGGCTACACCTTC. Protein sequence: CASSVARDRERDYGYTF.

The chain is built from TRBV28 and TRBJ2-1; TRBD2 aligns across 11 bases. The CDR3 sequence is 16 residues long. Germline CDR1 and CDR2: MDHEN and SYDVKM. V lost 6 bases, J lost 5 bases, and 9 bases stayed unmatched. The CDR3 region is CASRSLSGRVNNEQFF. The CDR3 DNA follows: TGTGCCAGCAGGAGTCTTAGCGGGAGGGTTAACAATGAGCAGTTCTTC. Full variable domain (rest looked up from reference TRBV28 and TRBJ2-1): DVKVTQSSRYLVKRTGEKVFLECVQDMDHENMFWYRQDPGLGLRLIYFSYDVKMKEKGDIPEGYSVSREKKERFSLILESASTNQTSMYLCASRSLSGRVNNEQFFGPGTRLTVL.

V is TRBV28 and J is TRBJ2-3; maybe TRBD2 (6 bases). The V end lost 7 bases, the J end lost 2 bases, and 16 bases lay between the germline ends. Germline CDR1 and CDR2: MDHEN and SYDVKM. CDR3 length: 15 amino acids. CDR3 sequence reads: CASIPQGRFTDTQYF. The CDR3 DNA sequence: TGTGCCAGCATCCCCCAAGGGAGGTTCACAGATACGCAGTATTTT.

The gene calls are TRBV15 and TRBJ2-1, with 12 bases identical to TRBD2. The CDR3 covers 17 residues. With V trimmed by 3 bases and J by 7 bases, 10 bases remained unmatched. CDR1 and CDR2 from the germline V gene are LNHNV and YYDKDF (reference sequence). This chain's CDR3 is CATSSFGTSGSRNEQFF. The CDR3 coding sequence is TGTGCCACCAGCAGTTTTGGGACTAGCGGGTCTCGGAATGAGCAGTTCTTC.